This T cell receptor beta chain was sequenced for a study of cytomegalovirus exposure and HLA in healthy donors. Notes on the study in general: Common viral pathogens seemed to be connected with several of the most significant clusters, according to a later analysis. TCR sequences were mostly rare, though some public TCRs occurred in many donors.

In the PCR, 60 Vbeta and 13 Jbeta primers were used. Sequencing was performed with immunoSEQ multiplex PCR; in TCRdb, only in-frame clones are kept and a portion is missing. The sample gives about 94,000 clones, around 84% of which show up once; 10% is in the top ten. As regards this clone: The target antigen is unknown.

Unrecorded immune exposure was likely among donors, who were nominally healthy when sampled. CDR3 length equals 16 residues. V was clipped by 1 base and J by 7 bases; unmatched bases: 10. The germline V gene has CDR1 SGHVS and CDR2 FQNEAQ. The source is a human donor in good health. The sample comprised PBMCs. The V gene is TRBV7-8, the J gene TRBJ2-5; the match to TRBD2 covers 9 bases. The CDR3 DNA follows: TGTGCCAGCAGCTTAGAGGCTAGCGGGGCCTCGGGGACCCAGTACTTC. Translated, it gives CASSLEASGASGTQYF.